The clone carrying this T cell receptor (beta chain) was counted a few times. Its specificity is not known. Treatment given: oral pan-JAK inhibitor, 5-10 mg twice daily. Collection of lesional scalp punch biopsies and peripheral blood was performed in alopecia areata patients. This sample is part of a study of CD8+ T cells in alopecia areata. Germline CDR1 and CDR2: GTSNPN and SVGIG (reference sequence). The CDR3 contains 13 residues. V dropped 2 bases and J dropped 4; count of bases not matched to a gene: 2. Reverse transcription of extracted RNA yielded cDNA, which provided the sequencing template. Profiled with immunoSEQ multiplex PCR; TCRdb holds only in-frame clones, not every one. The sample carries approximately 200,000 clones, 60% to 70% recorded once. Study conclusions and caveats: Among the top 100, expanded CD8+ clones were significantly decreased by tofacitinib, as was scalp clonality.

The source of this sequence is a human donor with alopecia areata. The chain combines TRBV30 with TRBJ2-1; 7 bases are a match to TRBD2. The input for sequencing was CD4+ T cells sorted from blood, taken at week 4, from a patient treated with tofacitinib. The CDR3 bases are TGTGCCTGGAGTAGCGGGGCATACAATGAGCAGTTCTTC. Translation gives CAWSSGAYNEQFF.